This T cell receptor (beta chain) emerged from a study of cytomegalovirus exposure and HLA in healthy donors. Comments on this clone: Its target is not known. At one end the junction does not follow the germline gene, possibly because of a read error.

The study, taken as a whole, reports: In an earlier analysis, about 87% or about 30%: the productive usage of most TCR beta V segments.

CDR1 is PRHDT, CDR2 FYEKMQ, per germline (reference sequence). There are 17 residues in the CDR3. Both 60 Vbeta primers and 13 Jbeta primers went into the PCR. The repertoire was sequenced with immunoSEQ multiplex PCR; TCRdb's copy has only in-frame clones and lacks some. The sample lists over 150,000 clones, more than 65% occurring once. This TCR derives from a woman aged 40 to 50 in good health and CMV-seropositive. The chain combines TRBV13 with TRBJ1-2, with 9 bases matching TRBD1. Sequencing was carried out using PBMCs. The CDR3 region is CASSQGTGLLVNYGYPF. The DNA for the CDR3 is TGTGCCAGCAGCCAAGGGACAGGGTTACTCGTAAACTATGGCTACCCCTTC.